This TCR beta chain was identified in a study of T-cell memory formation after mild COVID-19. Study overall: Across donors, TCR clusters were largely donor specific.

This clonotype was counted between two and nine times. As yet, its antigen is unknown. V gave up 6 bases and J gave up 5 bases, with 20 bases separating them. The CDR3 runs 14 residues. Germline V CDR1 and CDR2: SQVTM, ANQGSEA. Overall study results and limits: Researchers found some responding clones in pre-infection memory, a sign that cross-reactive memory joined. Largely, contracting CD4+ clones fell within CM and EM, and contracting CD8+ clones within EMRA.

From 5'RACE with constant-segment primers came TCR alpha and TCR beta cDNA libraries that carried sample barcodes and UMIs. TCRdb reanalysed the 5' RACE reads using MiXCR and keeps one entry per CDR3 protein. The sample has about 290,000 distinct CDR3 sequences; approximately 16% are singletons. The V and J genes are TRBV29-1 and TRBJ2-7; D possibly uses TRBD1 or TRBD2 (6 bases each). The TCR was taken from a man aged 18-30 years who had mild COVID-19 (a few samples of this study predate the infection). Cell type and time point are not known. Sequencing input: PBMCs or a T cell subset sorted from them (not recorded which). Written as DNA, the CDR3 is TGCAGCGTAACTCGGCTTGGGGGGCACAACGAGCAGTACTTC. Translated: CSVTRLGGHNEQYF.